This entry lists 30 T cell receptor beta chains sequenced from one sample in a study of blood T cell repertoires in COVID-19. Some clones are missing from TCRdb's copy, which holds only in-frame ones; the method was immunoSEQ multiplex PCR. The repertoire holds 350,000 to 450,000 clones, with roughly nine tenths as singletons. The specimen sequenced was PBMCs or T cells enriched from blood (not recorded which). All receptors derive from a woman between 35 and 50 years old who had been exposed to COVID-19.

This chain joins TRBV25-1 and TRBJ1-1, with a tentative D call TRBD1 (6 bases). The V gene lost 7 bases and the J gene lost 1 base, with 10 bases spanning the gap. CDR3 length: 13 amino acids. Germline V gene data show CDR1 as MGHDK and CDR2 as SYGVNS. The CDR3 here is CASTGQPNTEAFF. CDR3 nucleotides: TGTGCCAGCACAGGACAGCCGAACACTGAAGCTTTCTTT.

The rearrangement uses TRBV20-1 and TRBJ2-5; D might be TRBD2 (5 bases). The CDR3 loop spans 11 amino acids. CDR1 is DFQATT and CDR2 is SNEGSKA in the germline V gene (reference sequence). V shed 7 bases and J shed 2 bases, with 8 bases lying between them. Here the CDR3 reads CSGTVQETQYF. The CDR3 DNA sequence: TGCAGTGGGACTGTGCAAGAGACCCAGTACTTC.

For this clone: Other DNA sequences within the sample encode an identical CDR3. The CDR3 loop is CASSLQGMNTEAFF. Written as DNA, the CDR3 is TGTGCCAGCAGCCTACAGGGAATGAACACTGAAGCTTTCTTT. The gene calls are TRBV7-2 and TRBJ1-1; D is possibly TRBD1 (6 bases). Germline V gene sequence: CDR1 SGHTA, CDR2 FQGNSA. The V end lost 5 bases, the J end lost 0 bases, and 10 bases lay between the germline ends. The CDR3 spans 14 residues.

Here the CDR3 reads CASGLYRGQGRETQYF. The CDR3 DNA reads as TGTGCTAGTGGTTTGTACCGGGGACAGGGGCGGGAGACCCAGTACTTC. This chain links TRBV12-5 with TRBJ2-5; TRBD1 matches 10 bases. The length of the CDR3 is 16 residues. Germline CDR1 and CDR2: LGHNT and FRNRAP. The J segment lost 5 bases and the V segment lost 2 bases, leaving 8 bases of the junction unmatched. Full variable domain (missing parts from reference TRBV12-5 and TRBJ2-5): DARVTQTPRHKVTEMGQEVTMRCQPILGHNTVFWYRQTMMQGLELLAYFRNRAPLDDSGMPKDRFSAEMPDATLATLKIQPSEPRDSAVYFCASGLYRGQGRETQYFGPGTRLLVL.

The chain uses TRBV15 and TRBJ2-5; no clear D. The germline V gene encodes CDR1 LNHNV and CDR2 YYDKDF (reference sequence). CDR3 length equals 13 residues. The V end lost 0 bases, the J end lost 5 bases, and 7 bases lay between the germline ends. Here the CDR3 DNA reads TGTGCCACCAGCAGAGACCTGCGGGAGACCCAGTACTTC. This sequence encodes CATSRDLRETQYF.

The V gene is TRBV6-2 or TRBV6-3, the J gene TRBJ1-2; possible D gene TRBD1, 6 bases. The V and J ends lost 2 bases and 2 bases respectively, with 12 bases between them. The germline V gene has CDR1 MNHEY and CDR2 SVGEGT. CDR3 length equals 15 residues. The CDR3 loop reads CASSYRRGPNYGYTF. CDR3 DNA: TGTGCCAGCAGTTACCGCAGGGGACCAAACTATGGCTACACCTTC.

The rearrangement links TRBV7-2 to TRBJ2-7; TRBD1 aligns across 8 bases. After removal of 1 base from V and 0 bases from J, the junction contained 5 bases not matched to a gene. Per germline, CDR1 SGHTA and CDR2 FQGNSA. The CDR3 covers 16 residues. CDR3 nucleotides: TGTGCCAGCAGCTTAGATGGGACAGGAGCCTCCTACGAGCAGTACTTC. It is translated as CASSLDGTGASYEQYF. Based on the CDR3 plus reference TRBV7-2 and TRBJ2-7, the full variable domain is GAGVSQSPSNKVTEKGKDVELRCDPISGHTALYWYRQSLGQGLEFLIYFQGNSAPDKSGLPSDRFSAERTGGSVSTLTIQRTQQEDSAVYLCASSLDGTGASYEQYFGPGTRLTVT.

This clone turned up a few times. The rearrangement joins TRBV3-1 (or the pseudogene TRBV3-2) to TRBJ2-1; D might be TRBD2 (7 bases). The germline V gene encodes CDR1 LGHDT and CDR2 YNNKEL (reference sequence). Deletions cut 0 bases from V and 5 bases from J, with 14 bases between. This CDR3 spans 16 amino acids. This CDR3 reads CASSQDMGGLNNEQFF. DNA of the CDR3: TGTGCCAGCAGCCAAGATATGGGGGGGCTCAACAATGAGCAGTTCTTC.

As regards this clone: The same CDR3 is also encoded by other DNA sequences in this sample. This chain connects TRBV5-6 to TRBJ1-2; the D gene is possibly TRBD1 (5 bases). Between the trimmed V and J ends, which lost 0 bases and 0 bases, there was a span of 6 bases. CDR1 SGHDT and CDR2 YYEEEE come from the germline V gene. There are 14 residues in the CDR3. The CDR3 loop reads CASSLETANYGYTF. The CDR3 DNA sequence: TGTGCCAGCAGCTTGGAGACAGCTAACTATGGCTACACCTTC.

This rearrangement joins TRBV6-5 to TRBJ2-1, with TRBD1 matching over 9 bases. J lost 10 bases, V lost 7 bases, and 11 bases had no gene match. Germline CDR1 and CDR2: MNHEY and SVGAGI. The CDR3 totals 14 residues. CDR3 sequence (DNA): TGTGCCAGCAAAGACAGGGGGATAAGGGGAGAGCAGTTCTTC. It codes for CASKDRGIRGEQFF.

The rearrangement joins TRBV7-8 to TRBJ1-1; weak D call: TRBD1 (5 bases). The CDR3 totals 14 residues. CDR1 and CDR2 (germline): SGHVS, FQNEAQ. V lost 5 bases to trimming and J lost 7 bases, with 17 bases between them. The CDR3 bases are TGTGCCAGCAGCCCACCGGGGGGAACAGGTGAAGCTTTCTTT. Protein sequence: CASSPPGGTGEAFF.

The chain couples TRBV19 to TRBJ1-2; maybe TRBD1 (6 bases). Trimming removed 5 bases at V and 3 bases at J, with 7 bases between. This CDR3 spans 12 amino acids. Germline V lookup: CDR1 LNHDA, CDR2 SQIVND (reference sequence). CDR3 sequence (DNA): TGTGCCAGTAGTGACAGGTACTATGGCTACACCTTC. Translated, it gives CASSDRYYGYTF.

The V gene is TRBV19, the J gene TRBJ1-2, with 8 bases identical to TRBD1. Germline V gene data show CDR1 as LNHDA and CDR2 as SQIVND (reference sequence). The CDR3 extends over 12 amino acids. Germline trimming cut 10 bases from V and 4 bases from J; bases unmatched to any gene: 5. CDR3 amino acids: CAIRDRSYGYTF. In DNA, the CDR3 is TGTGCCATCCGGGACAGGTCCTATGGCTACACCTTC. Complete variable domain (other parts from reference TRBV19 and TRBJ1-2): DGGITQSPKYLFRKEGQNVTLSCEQNLNHDAMYWYRQDPGQGLRLIYYSQIVNDFQKGDIAEGYSVSREKKESFPLTVTSAQKNPTAFYLCAIRDRSYGYTFGSGTRLTVV.

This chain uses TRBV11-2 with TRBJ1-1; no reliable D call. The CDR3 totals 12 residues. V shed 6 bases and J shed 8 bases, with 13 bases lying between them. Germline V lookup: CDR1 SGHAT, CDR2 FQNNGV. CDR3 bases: TGTGCCAGCAGTCCACAGTCCTCGGAAGCTTTCTTT. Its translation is CASSPQSSEAFF.

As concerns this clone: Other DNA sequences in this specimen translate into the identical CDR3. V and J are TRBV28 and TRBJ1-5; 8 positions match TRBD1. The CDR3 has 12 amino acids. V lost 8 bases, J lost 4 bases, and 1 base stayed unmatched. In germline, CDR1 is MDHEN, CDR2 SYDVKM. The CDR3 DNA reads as TGTGCCAGCCGACAGGGGAATCAGCCCCAGCATTTT. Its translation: CASRQGNQPQHF.

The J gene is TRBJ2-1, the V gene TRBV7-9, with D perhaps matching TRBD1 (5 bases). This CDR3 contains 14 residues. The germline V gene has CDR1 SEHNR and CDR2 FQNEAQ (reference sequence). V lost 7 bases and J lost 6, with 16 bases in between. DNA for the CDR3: TGTGCCAGCACGACCCCAGGGTTTATCAATGAGCAGTTCTTC. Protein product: CASTTPGFINEQFF.

For the CDR3, the DNA is TGTGCCAGCAGCCAAACCCTAACAGGGAGAACAACACCCCTCCACTTT. Its translation is CASSQTLTGRTTPLHF. The rearrangement uses TRBV11-2 and TRBJ1-6; perhaps TRBD1 as D (6 bases). V lost 5 bases and J lost 11, with 22 bases in between. The CDR3 covers 16 residues. The germline V gene has CDR1 SGHAT and CDR2 FQNNGV.

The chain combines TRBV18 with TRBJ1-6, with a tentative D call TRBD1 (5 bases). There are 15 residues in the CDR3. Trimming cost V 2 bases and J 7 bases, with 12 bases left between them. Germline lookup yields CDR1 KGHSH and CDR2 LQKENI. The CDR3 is CASSPDSPRNSPLHF. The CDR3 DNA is TGTGCCAGCTCACCAGACAGCCCCCGGAATTCACCCCTCCACTTT.

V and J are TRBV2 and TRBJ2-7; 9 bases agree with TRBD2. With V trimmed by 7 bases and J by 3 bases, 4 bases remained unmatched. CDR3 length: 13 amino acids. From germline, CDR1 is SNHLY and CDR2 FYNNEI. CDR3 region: CASTQAGGYEQYF. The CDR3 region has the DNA TGTGCCAGCACGCAAGCGGGGGGCTACGAGCAGTACTTC.

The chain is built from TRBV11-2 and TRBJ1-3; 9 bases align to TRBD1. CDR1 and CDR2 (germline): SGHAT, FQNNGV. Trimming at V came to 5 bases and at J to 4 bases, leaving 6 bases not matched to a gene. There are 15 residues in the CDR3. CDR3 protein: CASSGAGTGGNTIYF. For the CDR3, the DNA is TGTGCCAGCAGCGGAGCTGGGACAGGGGGAAACACCATATATTTT.

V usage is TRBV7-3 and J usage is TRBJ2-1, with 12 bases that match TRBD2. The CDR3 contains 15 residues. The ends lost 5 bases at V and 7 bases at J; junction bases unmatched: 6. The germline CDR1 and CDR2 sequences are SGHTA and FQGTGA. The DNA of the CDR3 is TGTGCCAGCAGCCCGACTAGCGGGAGCTCTAATGAGCAGTTCTTC. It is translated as CASSPTSGSSNEQFF.

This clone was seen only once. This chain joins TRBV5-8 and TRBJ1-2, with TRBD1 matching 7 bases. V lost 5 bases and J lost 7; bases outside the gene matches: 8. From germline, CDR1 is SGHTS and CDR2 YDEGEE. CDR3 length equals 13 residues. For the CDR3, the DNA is TGTGCCAGCAGGGGCGGGACAGCGGGTGGCTACACCTTC. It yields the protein CASRGGTAGGYTF.

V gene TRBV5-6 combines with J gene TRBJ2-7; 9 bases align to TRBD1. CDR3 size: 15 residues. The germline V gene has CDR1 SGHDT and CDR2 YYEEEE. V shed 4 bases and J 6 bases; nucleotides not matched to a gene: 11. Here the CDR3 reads CASSVRDRASFEQYF. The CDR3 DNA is TGTGCCAGCAGCGTACGGGACAGGGCCAGCTTCGAGCAGTACTTC.

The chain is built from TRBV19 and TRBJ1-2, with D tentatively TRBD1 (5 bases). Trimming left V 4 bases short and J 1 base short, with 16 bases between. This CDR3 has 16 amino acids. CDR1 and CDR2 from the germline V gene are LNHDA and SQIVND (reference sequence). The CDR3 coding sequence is TGTGCCAGTAGTAGCAAGGGGAAGGTCCTTAACTATGGCTACACCTTC. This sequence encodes CASSSKGKVLNYGYTF. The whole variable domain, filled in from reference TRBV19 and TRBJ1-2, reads DGGITQSPKYLFRKEGQNVTLSCEQNLNHDAMYWYRQDPGQGLRLIYYSQIVNDFQKGDIAEGYSVSREKKESFPLTVTSAQKNPTAFYLCASSSKGKVLNYGYTFGSGTRLTVV.

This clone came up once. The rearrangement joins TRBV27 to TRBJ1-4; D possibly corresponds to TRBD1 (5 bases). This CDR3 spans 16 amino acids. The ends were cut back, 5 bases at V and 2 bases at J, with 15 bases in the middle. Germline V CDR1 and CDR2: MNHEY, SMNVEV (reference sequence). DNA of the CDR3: TGTGCCAGCAGTCCGACTCCGGGACTGACTAATGAAAAACTGTTTTTT. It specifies CASSPTPGLTNEKLFF. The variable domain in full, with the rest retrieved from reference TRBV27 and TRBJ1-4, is EAQVTQNPRYLITVTGKKLTVTCSQNMNHEYMSWYRQDPGLGLRQIYYSMNVEVTDKGDVPEGYKVSRKEKRNFPLILESPSPNQTSLYFCASSPTPGLTNEKLFFGSGTQLSVL.

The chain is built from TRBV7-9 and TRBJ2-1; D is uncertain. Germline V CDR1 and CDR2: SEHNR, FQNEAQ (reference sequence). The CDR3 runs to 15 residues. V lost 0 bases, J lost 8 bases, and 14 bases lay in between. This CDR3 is CASSLALQLVDEQFF. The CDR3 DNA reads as TGTGCCAGCAGCTTAGCTTTACAGCTCGTCGATGAGCAGTTCTTC.

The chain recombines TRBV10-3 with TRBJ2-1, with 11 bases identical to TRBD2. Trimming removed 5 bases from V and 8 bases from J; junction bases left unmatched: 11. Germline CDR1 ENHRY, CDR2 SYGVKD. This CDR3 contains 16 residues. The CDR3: CAISPVISGGAHEQFF. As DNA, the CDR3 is TGTGCCATCAGTCCTGTTATTAGCGGGGGGGCGCATGAGCAGTTCTTC.

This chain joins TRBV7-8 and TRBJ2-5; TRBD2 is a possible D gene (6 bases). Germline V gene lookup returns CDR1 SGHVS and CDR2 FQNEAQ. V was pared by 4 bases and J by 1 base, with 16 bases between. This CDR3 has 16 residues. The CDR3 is CASSSAAGQTQETQYF. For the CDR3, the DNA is TGTGCCAGCAGCTCTGCCGCGGGGCAGACCCAAGAGACCCAGTACTTC.

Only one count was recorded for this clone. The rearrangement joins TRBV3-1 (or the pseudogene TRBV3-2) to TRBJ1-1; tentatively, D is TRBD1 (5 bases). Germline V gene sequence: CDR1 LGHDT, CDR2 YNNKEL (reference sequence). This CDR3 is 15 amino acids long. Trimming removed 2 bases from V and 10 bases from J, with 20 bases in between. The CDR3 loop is CASSQLDGAAQGAFF. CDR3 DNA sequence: TGTGCCAGCAGCCAACTCGATGGGGCGGCCCAAGGAGCTTTCTTT.

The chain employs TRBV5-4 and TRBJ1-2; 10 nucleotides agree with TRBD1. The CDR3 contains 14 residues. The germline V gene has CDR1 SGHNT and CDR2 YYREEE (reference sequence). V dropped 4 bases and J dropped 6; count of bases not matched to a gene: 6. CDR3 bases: TGTGCCAGCAGCGGGGACAGGGGCCGCGATGGCTACACCTTC. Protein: CASSGDRGRDGYTF. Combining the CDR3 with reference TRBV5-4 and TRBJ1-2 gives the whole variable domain ETGVTQSPTHLIKTRGQQVTLRCSSQSGHNTVSWYQQALGQGPQFIFQYYREEENGRGNFPPRFSGLQFPNYSSELNVNALELDDSALYLCASSGDRGRDGYTFGSGTRLTVV.